This TCR beta chain emerged from a study of Graves' ophthalmopathy and Graves' hyperthyroidism. Study-wide findings and caveats: Blood samples also showed most expanded thyroid clonotypes exceeding 0.001 frequency. The 13-signature model separated ophthalmopathy from stable hyperthyroidism at 85% to 90% sensitivity and nearly 82% specificity.

On this clonotype itself: Its antigen is unknown.

TCR beta CDR3 amplification used RNA transcripts. An opening RT-PCR round employed HTBI primers and preceded a second-round multiplex PCR. TCRdb ran MiXCR on the multiplex PCR reads and lists one entry per CDR3 protein. Of 450,000 to 600,000 distinct CDR3 sequences in the sample, about 35% were seen once. As diagnostic evidence, clinical symptoms, serum thyroxine, TRAb, thyroid ultrasound and orbital computed tomography were relied upon. With 0 bases clipped from V and 7 bases from J, the junction kept 12 bases outside the gene matches. The CDR3 is made up of 17 amino acids. Germline CDR1 is SGHDT and CDR2 is YYEEEE.

This sequence joins TRBV5-6 and TRBJ2-1; 8 bases agree with TRBD1. This sequence originates from an adult man with Graves' hyperthyroidism. The sample was peripheral blood or thyroid tissue (not recorded which). The CDR3 protein is CASSLVGTGLTRNEQFF. CDR3 nucleotides: TGTGCCAGCAGCTTGGTGGGGACAGGATTGACACGGAATGAGCAGTTCTTC. Together with reference TRBV5-6 and TRBJ2-1, the CDR3 gives the full variable domain: DAGVTQSPTHLIKTRGQQVTLRCSPKSGHDTVSWYQQALGQGPQFIFQYYEEEERQRGNFPDRFSGHQFPNYSSELNVNALLLGDSALYLCASSLVGTGLTRNEQFFGPGTRLTVL.